The present TCR beta chain was sequenced within a study of a mutant IDH1 vaccine in newly diagnosed glioma. The wider study: Vaccine dosing followed radiotherapy by 4-6 weeks, or accompanied temozolomide cycles.

The time point here: week 23, last vaccination. In every dose of vaccine, 300 ug of mutant IDH1 20-mer peptide was given alongside topical imiquimod. This clone has just one count. Its antigen is as yet unknown. V was trimmed by 0 bases and J by 1 base, leaving 13 bases between them. The CDR3 runs 16 residues. CDR1 and CDR2 from the germline V gene are MNHEY and SVGAGI. Only in-frame clones appear in the TCRdb table, and some are missing; sequencing was by immunoSEQ multiplex PCR. This sample has 50,000 to 70,000 clones, with 80% to 85% found just once. The receptor was derived from a woman in her 40s with glioma. Some clones in this sample may be carry-over from other donors' samples. V is TRBV6-5 and J is TRBJ2-7, with D perhaps TRBD2 (6 bases). Sequenced material: PBMCs, taken from a glioma patient whose treatment included an IDH1 peptide vaccine. CDR3 DNA: TGTGCCAGCAGTTACTCGGGGACTTACAGGTCCTACGAGCAGTACTTC. Its translation: CASSYSGTYRSYEQYF.